The 5 T cell receptor beta chains reported below all come from one sample, sequenced in a study of Ad26.COV2.S vaccination and SARS-CoV-2 variants. Sequencing was performed with immunoSEQ multiplex PCR; in TCRdb, only in-frame clones are kept and a portion is missing. Of fewer than 900,000 clones listed, roughly 90% are singletons. Treatment reported: roughly 19 received Ad26.COV2.S at low or high dose, single or two shots; a few received placebo; per-sample allocation not given. Specimens were obtained on day 63 following the first vaccine or placebo injection. Material: peripheral blood, obtained in a trial of Ad26.COV2.S vaccine versus placebo. These TCRs come from a person aged 18 to 65 who received the Ad26.COV2.S COVID-19 vaccine or a placebo.

The V and J genes are TRBV27 and TRBJ2-7, with 7 bases lining up with TRBD1. CDR3 length: 14 residues. CDR1 is MNHEY, CDR2 SMNVEV, per germline (reference sequence). The trim removed 7 bases at V and 5 bases at J, leaving 11 bases unmatched. CDR3 loop: CASTSRDSFNEQYF. In DNA form, the CDR3 reads TGTGCCAGCACTTCACGGGACAGCTTTAACGAGCAGTACTTC.

This chain links TRBV6-5 with TRBJ1-2; D is unclear. This CDR3 contains 16 residues. Germline V gene sequence: CDR1 MNHEY, CDR2 SVGAGI. V lost 0 bases and J lost 5, with 16 bases in between. The CDR3 DNA follows: TGTGCCAGCAGTTACTCGAGTCGCCAGAGAGGGTATGGCTACACCTTC. Translation: CASSYSSRQRGYGYTF.

V usage is TRBV11-3 and J usage is TRBJ2-5; a weak D match, TRBD1 (5 bases). Trimming took off 4 bases at V and 6 bases at J, with 9 bases between the two ends. CDR3 size: 12 residues. Germline values: CDR1 SGHNT, CDR2 YENEEA. The CDR3, as DNA: TGTGCCAGCAGCTCAGACAGAAAGACCCAGTACTTC. It encodes CASSSDRKTQYF.

The chain carries TRBV6-2 or TRBV6-3 and TRBJ2-1, with D perhaps matching TRBD1 (5 bases). V dropped 6 bases and J dropped 2 bases, with 8 bases sitting between them. The CDR3 consists of 13 residues. Germline V gene lookup returns CDR1 MNHEY and CDR2 SVGEGT. DNA of the CDR3: TGTGCCAGCAGCCCGACAGCCTACAATGAGCAGTTCTTC. Translation gives CASSPTAYNEQFF.

This chain uses TRBV27 with TRBJ2-2, with D tentatively TRBD2 (5 bases). Germline V CDR1 and CDR2: MNHEY, SMNVEV (reference sequence). Trimming left V 6 bases short and J 1 base short, with 9 bases between. The CDR3 totals 14 residues. In nucleotides, the CDR3 is TGTGCCAGCAGCCGGACTGAGAACACCGGGGAGCTGTTTTTT. Protein product: CASSRTENTGELFF.